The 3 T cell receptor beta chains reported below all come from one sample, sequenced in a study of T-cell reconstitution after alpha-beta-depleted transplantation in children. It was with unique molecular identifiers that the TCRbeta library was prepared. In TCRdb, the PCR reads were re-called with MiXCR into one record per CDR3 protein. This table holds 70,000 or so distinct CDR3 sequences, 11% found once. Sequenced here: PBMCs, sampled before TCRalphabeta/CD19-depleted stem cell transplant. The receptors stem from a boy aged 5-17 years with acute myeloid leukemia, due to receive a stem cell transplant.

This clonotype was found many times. The CDR3 DNA sequence: TGTGCCAGCAGCTCGAGCGGGAGAACCTACAATGAGCAGTTCTTC. It specifies CASSSSGRTYNEQFF. The chain links TRBV12-3 or TRBV12-4 to TRBJ2-1; 8 bases fit TRBD2. The CDR3 sequence is 15 residues long. V was clipped by 6 bases and J by 2 bases; unmatched bases: 6.

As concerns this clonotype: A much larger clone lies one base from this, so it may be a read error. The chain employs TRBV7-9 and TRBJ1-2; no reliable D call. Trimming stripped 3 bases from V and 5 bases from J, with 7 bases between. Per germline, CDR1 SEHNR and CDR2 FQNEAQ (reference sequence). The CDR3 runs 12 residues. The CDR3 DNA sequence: TGTGCCAGCAGCTTCCCAGAGTATGGCTACACCTTC. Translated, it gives CASSFPEYGYTF.

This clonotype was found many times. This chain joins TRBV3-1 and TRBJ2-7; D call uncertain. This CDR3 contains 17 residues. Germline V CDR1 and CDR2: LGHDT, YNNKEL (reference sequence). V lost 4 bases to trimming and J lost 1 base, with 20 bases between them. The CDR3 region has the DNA TGTGCCAGCAGCCCCAGTGCGTGGCGGAGTGGGTCCTACGAGCAGTACTTC. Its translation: CASSPSAWRSGSYEQYF.